The clone carrying this T cell receptor (beta chain) was observed a handful of times. Its cognate antigen is unknown. This sample was included in a study of T cell repertoires in cytomegalovirus infection. In the study overall: Recently identified HLA-C-restricted CMV epitopes were among the peptides used. The public TCR beta signatures pointed to both CMV infection and matching HLA type. Findings and limits, study-wide: Cumulative frequency of public TCR beta families picked out carriers of CMV plus the relevant HLA.

TCRdb recomputed calls from the reads with MiXCR, one row per CDR3 protein. The sample lists fewer than 950,000 distinct CDR3 sequences, approximately 32% occurring once. V was clipped by 1 base and J by 3 bases, with 14 bases between them. CDR3 size: 16 residues. Germline V gene data show CDR1 as MDHEN and CDR2 as SYDVKM. The rearrangement links TRBV28 to TRBJ2-3; D not certain. Sequenced material: cultured CD8+ T cells from PBMCs, taken from culture after CMV antigen stimulation. This clonotype was obtained from a human donor in good health (CMV status not recorded). Some clones in this sample may be carry-over from other donors' samples. The CDR3 here is CASSLFTGFDTDTQYF. The CDR3 region has the DNA TGTGCCAGCAGTTTATTTACGGGTTTTGATACAGATACGCAGTATTTT.